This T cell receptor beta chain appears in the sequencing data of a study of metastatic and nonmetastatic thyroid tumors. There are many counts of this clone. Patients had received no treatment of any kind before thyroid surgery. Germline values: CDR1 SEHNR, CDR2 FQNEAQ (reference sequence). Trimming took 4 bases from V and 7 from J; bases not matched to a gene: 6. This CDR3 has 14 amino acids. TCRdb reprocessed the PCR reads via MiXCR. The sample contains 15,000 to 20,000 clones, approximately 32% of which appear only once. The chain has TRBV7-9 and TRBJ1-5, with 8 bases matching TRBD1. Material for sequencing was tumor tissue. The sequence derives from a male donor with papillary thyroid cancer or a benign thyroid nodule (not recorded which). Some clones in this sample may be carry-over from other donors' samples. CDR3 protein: CASSSAGGEQPQHF. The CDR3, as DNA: TGTGCCAGCAGCTCCGCAGGGGGCGAACAGCCCCAGCATTTT.